The subject of this entry is one T cell receptor (beta chain). As yet, its antigen is unknown. Researchers ran the PCR with 60 Vbeta and 13 Jbeta primers. Sequencing used immunoSEQ multiplex PCR; TCRdb keeps in-frame clones, though not all of them. This table holds 150,000 to 200,000 clones, 70% to 85% found once. V lost 4 bases to trimming and J lost 1 base, with 8 bases between them. The germline gives CDR1 LNHDA, CDR2 SQIVND (reference sequence). CDR3 length: 14 residues. The data are from a study of cytomegalovirus exposure and HLA in healthy donors. Regarding the study as a whole: In a later analysis, HLA-associated TCR beta chains were more clonally expanded than equally common others. The Asian-associated ancestry cluster reportedly had fewer N-insertions than the roughly 670-donor mean in a later analysis. Segments of the TCR beta V type were, in most cases, productive about 90% or about 30% of the time in an earlier analysis.

Donors had nominal health at sampling but likely had unrecorded immune exposures. This chain connects TRBV19 to TRBJ2-4; no firm D call. The receptor was isolated from a girl aged 2 to 10 in good health and CMV-seropositive. Sequenced: PBMCs. This chain's CDR3 is CASSNPGAKNIQYF. Written as DNA, the CDR3 is TGTGCCAGTAGTAACCCCGGGGCCAAAAACATTCAGTACTTC.